Here is one T cell receptor (beta chain) with its context. A read error may produce the germline difference seen at one junction end. The sample belongs to a study of blood T cell repertoires in COVID-19. The wider study: Acute and convalescent COVID-19 samples came from the United States, Italy and Spain. Sources were T cells, B-cell-depleted T cells, or PBMCs; the material itself was cDNA or gDNA.

The CDR3 totals 14 residues. The germline V gene encodes CDR1 SSHAT and CDR2 FNYEAQ (reference sequence). Source study methods: Estimated nucleated cell counts came from reference gene primer amplification. The repertoire was sequenced with immunoSEQ multiplex PCR; TCRdb's copy has only in-frame clones and lacks some. V and J calls and clone size are given by that table; D and trimming were obtained from the DNA. Altogether 150,000 to 200,000 clones are present, more than 70% being singletons, with the ten largest covering 2% to 3%. This sequence originates from a man aged 35 to 55 with active or convalescent COVID-19. The chain has TRBV7-7 and TRBJ2-1, with 7 nucleotides matching TRBD2. The sequencing input was peripheral blood. The chain's CDR3 is CASSLNRGENEQFF. The CDR3 DNA reads TGTGCTAGCAGCCTCAATCGGGGGGAAAATGAGCAGTTCTTC.